These T cell receptor beta chains were read from a single sample in a study of blood T cell repertoires in COVID-19. TCRdb keeps only in-frame clones here, not all; method: immunoSEQ multiplex PCR. The repertoire has hundreds of thousands of clones, nearly 90% of them found once; the top ten carry 1%. Sequenced: PBMCs or T cells enriched from blood (not recorded which). Receptors were obtained from a woman aged 25 to 39 who had recovered from COVID-19. Both conserved end residues are part of each CDR3. D genes are given only for firm matches. The size field is filled for only some rows; it gives once, few, many or a size class.

j_gene | v_gene | abundance | d_gene | CDR3aa | CDR3nt
TRBJ2-2 | TRBV6-2/TRBV6-3 | - | TRBD2 | CASSLLGGYTGELFF | TGTGCCAGCAGTCTCCTCGGGGGGTATACCGGGGAGCTGTTTTTT
TRBJ1-1 | TRBV20-1 | - | - | CSARDRSEAFF | TGCAGTGCTAGAGACCGGAGTGAAGCTTTCTTT
TRBJ1-1 | TRBV7-9 | - | TRBD1 | CASSGGGTANTEAFF | TGTGCCAGCAGCGGAGGAGGGACAGCCAACACTGAAGCTTTCTTT
TRBJ1-5 | TRBV7-9 | - | - | CASSLAQRGQPQHF | TGTGCCAGCAGCTTAGCCCAAAGGGGACAGCCCCAGCATTTT
TRBJ2-1 | TRBV29-1 | - | - | CSVTGGTYNEQFF | TGCAGCGTTACCGGGGGAACGTACAATGAGCAGTTCTTC
TRBJ2-7 | TRBV7-2 | - | TRBD2 | CASSYGTSGGYEQYF | TGTGCCAGCAGCTATGGGACTAGCGGGGGCTACGAGCAGTACTTC
TRBJ2-7 | TRBV7-8 | - | TRBD2 | CASRPRETDYEQYF | TGTGCCAGCAGGCCGCGGGAGACAGACTACGAGCAGTACTTC
TRBJ1-1 | TRBV28 | - | TRBD1 | CATSRQGGTEAFF | TGTGCCACCTCCCGACAGGGCGGGACTGAAGCTTTCTTT
TRBJ1-2 | TRBV29-1 | once | - | CSVEAINYGYTF | TGCAGCGTTGAGGCCATAAACTATGGCTACACCTTC
TRBJ2-7 | TRBV28 | - | TRBD1 | CASTDRAGEQYF | TGTGCCAGCACCGACAGGGCAGGCGAGCAGTACTTC
TRBJ1-2 | TRBV5-1 | - | - | CASSLSTIRGGSANYGYTF | TGCGCCAGCAGCTTATCCACCATACGGGGAGGTTCAGCTAACTATGGCTACACCTTC
TRBJ2-1 | TRBV7-2 | - | - | CASSPRGRDYNEQFF | TGTGCCAGCAGCCCTAGGGGGCGGGACTACAATGAGCAGTTCTTC
TRBJ2-1 | TRBV7-9 | - | - | CASSLVAGTNEQFF | TGTGCCAGCAGCTTGGTTGCAGGTACGAATGAGCAGTTCTTC
TRBJ1-1 | TRBV9 | - | - | CASGVEGRVGEAFF | TGTGCCAGCGGCGTAGAAGGCAGGGTTGGTGAAGCTTTCTTT
TRBJ1-6 | TRBV6-5 | - | TRBD1 | CASSTLDRALTLHF | TGTGCCAGCAGCACCCTTGACAGGGCCCTCACCCTCCACTTT
TRBJ1-5 | TRBV7-8 | - | TRBD1 | CASSLVGTGGNSNQPQHF | TGTGCCAGCAGCTTAGTTGGGACAGGGGGGAACAGCAATCAGCCCCAGCATTTT
TRBJ2-1 | TRBV27 | - | TRBD2 | CASNYGGAYNEQFF | TGTGCCAGCAACTATGGGGGGGCCTACAATGAGCAGTTCTTC
TRBJ2-7 | TRBV12-2 | - | - | CASRLGRGCGRASYEQYF | TGTGCAAGTCGCTTAGGTCGAGGTTGCGGGAGGGCCTCTTACGAGCAGTACTTC
TRBJ2-3 | TRBV13 | - | - | CASSLGVATDTQYF | TGTGCCAGCAGCTTAGGGGTAGCAACAGATACGCAGTATTTT
TRBJ2-1 | TRBV9 | - | - | CASSVAWGDEQFF | TGTGCCAGCAGCGTAGCATGGGGAGATGAGCAGTTCTTC
TRBJ2-1 | TRBV27 | - | TRBD2 | CASSLAGGPRNEQFF | TGTGCCAGCAGCCTAGCGGGAGGGCCGAGGAATGAGCAGTTCTTC
TRBJ1-6 | TRBV7-2 | - | - | CASSLGRGLRYYSPLHF | TGTGCCAGCAGCTTAGGGCGGGGGCTTCGATATTATTCACCCCTCCACTTT
TRBJ1-1 | TRBV12-5 | - | - | CASGLEHNTEAFF | TGTGCTAGTGGTTTGGAACATAACACTGAAGCTTTCTTT
TRBJ2-1 | TRBV7-3 | - | TRBD2 | CASSLDGLAGNEQFF | TGTGCCAGCAGCTTAGACGGACTAGCGGGGAATGAGCAGTTCTTC